This TCR beta chain was documented in a study of Graves' ophthalmopathy and Graves' hyperthyroidism. J lost 3 bases, V lost 8 bases, and 7 bases had no gene match. The CDR3 loop spans 13 amino acids. From RNA, the CDR3 regions of TCR beta chains were amplified and sequenced. HTBI primers were used in a first-round RT-PCR, which preceded a second-round multiplex PCR. TCRdb redid the calling of the multiplex PCR reads with MiXCR, one entry per CDR3 protein. The data contain more than 1,000,000 distinct CDR3 sequences, 36% of them singletons. Specimen: peripheral blood or thyroid tissue (not recorded which). The clonotype was recovered from an adult man with Graves' hyperthyroidism. J is TRBJ2-7 and V is TRBV12-3 or TRBV12-4; 7 positions agree with TRBD1. CDR3 in amino acids: CASGKGQHYEQYF. The DNA for the CDR3 is TGTGCCAGCGGAAAGGGACAGCACTACGAGCAGTACTTC.